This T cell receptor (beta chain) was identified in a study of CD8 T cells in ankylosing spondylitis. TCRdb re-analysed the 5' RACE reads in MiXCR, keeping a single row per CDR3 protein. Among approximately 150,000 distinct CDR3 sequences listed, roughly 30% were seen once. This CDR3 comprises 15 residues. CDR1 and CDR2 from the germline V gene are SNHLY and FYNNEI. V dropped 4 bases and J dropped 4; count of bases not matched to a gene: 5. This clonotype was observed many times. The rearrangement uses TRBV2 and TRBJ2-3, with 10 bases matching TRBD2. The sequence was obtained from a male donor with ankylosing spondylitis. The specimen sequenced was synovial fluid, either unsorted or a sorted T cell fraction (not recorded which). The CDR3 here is CASSVASGGSDTQYF. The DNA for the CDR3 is TGTGCCAGCAGTGTTGCTAGCGGGGGATCAGATACGCAGTATTTT.